The source of this TCR beta chain is a study of cytomegalovirus exposure and HLA in healthy donors. Points from the study as a whole: In terms of immune exposure information, only CMV serostatus was available.

Germline V gene lookup returns CDR1 LNHDA and CDR2 SQIVND (reference sequence). The CDR3 has 14 amino acids. J was trimmed by 4 bases and V by 4 bases; bases with no gene match: 6. PCR employed 60 Vbeta and 13 Jbeta primers. Profiled with immunoSEQ multiplex PCR; TCRdb holds only in-frame clones, not every one. The table lists 130,000 to 150,000 clones. About this clone: The antigen is not known.

This receptor was identified in a woman between 50 and 59 years old in good health and CMV-seronegative. The chain has TRBV19 and TRBJ2-7, with TRBD2 matching over 8 bases. The sequencing sample was made of PBMCs. The CDR3 is CASSKTGGPYEQYF. Written as DNA, the CDR3 is TGTGCCAGTAGTAAGACGGGAGGGCCGTACGAGCAGTACTTC.